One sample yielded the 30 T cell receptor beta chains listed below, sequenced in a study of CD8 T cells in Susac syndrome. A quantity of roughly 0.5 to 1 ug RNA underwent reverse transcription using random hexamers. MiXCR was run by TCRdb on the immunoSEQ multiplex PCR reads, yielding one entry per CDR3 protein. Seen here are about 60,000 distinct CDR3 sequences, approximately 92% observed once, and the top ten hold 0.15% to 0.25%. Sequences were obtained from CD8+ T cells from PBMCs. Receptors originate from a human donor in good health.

This CDR3 reads CASSPATSGGRDTQYF. In nucleotides, the CDR3 is TGTGCCAGCAGCCCTGCGACTAGCGGGGGAAGGGATACGCAGTATTTT. V and J are TRBV7-6 and TRBJ2-3; TRBD2 matches 12 bases. The CDR3 sequence is 16 residues long. The J segment lost 6 bases and the V segment lost 5 bases, leaving 9 bases of the junction unmatched. Germline CDR1 and CDR2: SGHVS and FNYEAQ.

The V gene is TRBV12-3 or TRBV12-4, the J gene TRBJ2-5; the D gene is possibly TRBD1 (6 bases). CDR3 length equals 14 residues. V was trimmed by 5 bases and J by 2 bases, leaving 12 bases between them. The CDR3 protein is CASSARQEQETQYF. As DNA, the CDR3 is TGTGCCAGCAGTGCCAGACAGGAACAAGAGACCCAGTACTTC.

CDR3 protein: CSARDQDYQYEQYF. The CDR3 bases are TGCAGTGCTAGAGACCAGGACTACCAGTACGAGCAGTACTTC. V is TRBV20-1 and J is TRBJ2-7; possibly TRBD2 for D (6 bases). Germline CDR1 and CDR2: DFQATT and SNEGSKA (reference sequence). This CDR3 comprises 14 residues. V was shortened by 0 bases and J by 4 bases, with 13 bases between the two germline ends.

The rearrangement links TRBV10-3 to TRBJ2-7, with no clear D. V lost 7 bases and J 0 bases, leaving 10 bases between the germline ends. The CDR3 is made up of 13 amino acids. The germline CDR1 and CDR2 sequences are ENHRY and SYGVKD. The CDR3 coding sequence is TGTGCCATCACGACGGATACCTCCTACGAGCAGTACTTC. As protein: CAITTDTSYEQYF.

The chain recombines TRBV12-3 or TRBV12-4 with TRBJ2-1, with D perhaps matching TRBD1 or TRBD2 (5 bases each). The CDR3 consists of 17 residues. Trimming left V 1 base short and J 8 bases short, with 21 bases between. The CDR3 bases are TGTGCCAGCAGTTTAGGGGGCGGGCCTGAGATCATCGATGAGCAGTTCTTC. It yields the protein CASSLGGGPEIIDEQFF.

In DNA form, the CDR3 reads TGTGCCAGCAGCTTAGGGGGACAGGACTTCTCCTACGAGCAGTACTTC. It specifies CASSLGGQDFSYEQYF. This rearrangement joins TRBV7-6 to TRBJ2-7; 8 positions match TRBD1. The junction had 5 bases not matched to a gene; V was cut back by 1 base and J by 0 bases. The CDR3 runs 16 residues. Looked up from germline, CDR1 is SGHVS and CDR2 is FNYEAQ.

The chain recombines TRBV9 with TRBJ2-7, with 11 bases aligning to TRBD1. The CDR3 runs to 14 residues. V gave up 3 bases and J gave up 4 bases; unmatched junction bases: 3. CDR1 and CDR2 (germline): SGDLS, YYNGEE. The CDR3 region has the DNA TGTGCCAGCAGCGCGGGACAGGGGGGGTACGAGCAGTACTTC. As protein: CASSAGQGGYEQYF.

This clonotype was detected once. The DNA for the CDR3 is TGTGCCAGCAGTTACTCAGGAGAAGCACATGGCTACACCTTC. Translated: CASSYSGEAHGYTF. V is TRBV6-5 and J is TRBJ1-2; D not resolved. The CDR3 spans 14 residues. Germline V lookup: CDR1 MNHEY, CDR2 SVGAGI. Trimming pared 0 bases from V and 6 bases from J, leaving 11 bases between.

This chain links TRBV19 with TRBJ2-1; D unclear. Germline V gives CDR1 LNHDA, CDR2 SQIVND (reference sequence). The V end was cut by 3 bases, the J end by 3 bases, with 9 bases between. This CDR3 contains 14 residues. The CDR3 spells CASSIPTYYNEQFF. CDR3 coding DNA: TGTGCCAGTAGTATCCCCACATACTACAATGAGCAGTTCTTC.

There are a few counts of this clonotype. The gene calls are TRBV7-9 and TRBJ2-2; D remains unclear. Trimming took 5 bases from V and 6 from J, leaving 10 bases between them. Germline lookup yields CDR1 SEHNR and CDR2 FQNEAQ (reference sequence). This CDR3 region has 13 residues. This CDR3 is CASSPSGAGELFF. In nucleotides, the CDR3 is TGTGCCAGCAGCCCCTCTGGTGCCGGGGAGCTGTTTTTT.

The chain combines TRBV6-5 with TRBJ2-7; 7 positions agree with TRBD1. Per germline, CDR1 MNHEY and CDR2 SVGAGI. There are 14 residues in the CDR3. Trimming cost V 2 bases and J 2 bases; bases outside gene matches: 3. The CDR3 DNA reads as TGTGCCAGCAGTTACGGGGACAGCACCTACGAGCAGTACTTC. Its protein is CASSYGDSTYEQYF.

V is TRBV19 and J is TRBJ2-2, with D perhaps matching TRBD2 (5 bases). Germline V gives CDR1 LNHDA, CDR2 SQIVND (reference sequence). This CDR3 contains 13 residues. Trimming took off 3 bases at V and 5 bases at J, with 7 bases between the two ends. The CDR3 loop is CASSIAGTGELFF. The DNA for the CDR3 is TGTGCCAGTAGTATTGCGGGTACCGGGGAGCTGTTTTTT. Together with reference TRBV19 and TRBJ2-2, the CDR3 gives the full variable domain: DGGITQSPKYLFRKEGQNVTLSCEQNLNHDAMYWYRQDPGQGLRLIYYSQIVNDFQKGDIAEGYSVSREKKESFPLTVTSAQKNPTAFYLCASSIAGTGELFFGEGSRLTVL.

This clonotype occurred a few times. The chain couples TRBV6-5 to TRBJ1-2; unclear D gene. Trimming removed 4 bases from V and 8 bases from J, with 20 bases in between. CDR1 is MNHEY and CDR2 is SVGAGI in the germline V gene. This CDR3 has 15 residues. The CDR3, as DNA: TGTGCCAGCAGTTCGTTTACTGGCAACGGGGTCGGCTACACCTTC. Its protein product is CASSSFTGNGVGYTF.

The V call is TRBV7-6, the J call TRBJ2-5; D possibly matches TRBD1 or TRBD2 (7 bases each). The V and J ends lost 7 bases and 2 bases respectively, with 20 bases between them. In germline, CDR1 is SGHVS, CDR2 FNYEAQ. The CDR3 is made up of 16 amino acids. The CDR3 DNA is TGTGCCAGCAAACCCACCCCAGCGGGACAGCAAGAGACCCAGTACTTC. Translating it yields CASKPTPAGQQETQYF.

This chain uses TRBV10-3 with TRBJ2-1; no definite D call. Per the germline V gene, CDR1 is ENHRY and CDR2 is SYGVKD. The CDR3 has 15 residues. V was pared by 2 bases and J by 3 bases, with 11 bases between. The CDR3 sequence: CAISEPANIYNEQFF. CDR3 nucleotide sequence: TGTGCCATCAGTGAGCCAGCCAATATCTACAATGAGCAGTTCTTC.

The CDR3 bases are TGTGCCAGCAGTGAGACAGGCGGTACCTACGAGCAGTACTTC. This sequence encodes CASSETGGTYEQYF. V and J are TRBV25-1 and TRBJ2-7; D is perhaps TRBD1 (6 bases). This CDR3 region has 14 residues. CDR1 and CDR2 from the germline V gene are MGHDK and SYGVNS. V lost 3 bases, J lost 2 bases, and 11 bases lay in between.

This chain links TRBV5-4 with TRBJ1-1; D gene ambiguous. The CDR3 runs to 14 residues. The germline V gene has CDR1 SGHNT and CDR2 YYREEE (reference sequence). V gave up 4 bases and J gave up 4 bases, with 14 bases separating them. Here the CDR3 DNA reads TGTGCCAGCAGCGTCGGAAGGACGGGCACTGAAGCTTTCTTT. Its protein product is CASSVGRTGTEAFF.

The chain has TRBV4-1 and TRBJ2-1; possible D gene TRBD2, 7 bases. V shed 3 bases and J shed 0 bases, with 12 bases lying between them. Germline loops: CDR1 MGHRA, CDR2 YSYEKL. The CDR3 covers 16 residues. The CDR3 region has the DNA TGCGCCAGCAGCCACCACGGGGGGCCCTCCTACAATGAGCAGTTCTTC. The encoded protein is CASSHHGGPSYNEQFF.

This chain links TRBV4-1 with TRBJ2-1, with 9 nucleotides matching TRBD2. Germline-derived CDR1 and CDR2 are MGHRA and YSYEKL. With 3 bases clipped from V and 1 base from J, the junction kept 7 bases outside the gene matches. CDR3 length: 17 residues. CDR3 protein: CASSHIAGGPSYNEQFF. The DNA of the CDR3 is TGCGCCAGCAGCCATATTGCGGGGGGGCCTTCCTACAATGAGCAGTTCTTC.

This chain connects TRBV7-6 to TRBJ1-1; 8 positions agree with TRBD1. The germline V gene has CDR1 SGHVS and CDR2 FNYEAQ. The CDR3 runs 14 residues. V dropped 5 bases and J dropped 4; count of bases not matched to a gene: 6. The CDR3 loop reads CASSPQGAPTEAFF. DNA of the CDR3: TGTGCCAGCAGCCCCCAGGGGGCGCCCACTGAAGCTTTCTTT.

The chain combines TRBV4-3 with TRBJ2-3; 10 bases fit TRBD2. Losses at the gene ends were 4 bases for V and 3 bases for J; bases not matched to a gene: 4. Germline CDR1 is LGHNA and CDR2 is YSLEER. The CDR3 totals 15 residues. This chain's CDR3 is CASSPLAGVTDTQYF. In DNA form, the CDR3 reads TGCGCCAGCAGCCCCCTAGCGGGGGTGACAGATACGCAGTATTTT.

The CDR3 sequence: CASSSGGANEQFF. The CDR3 DNA follows: TGTGCCAGCAGTAGCGGGGGGGCCAATGAGCAGTTCTTC. V and J are TRBV6-4 and TRBJ2-1; 10 nucleotides align to TRBD2. In germline, CDR1 is MRHNA, CDR2 SNTAGT. Trimming cost V 5 bases and J 6 bases; bases outside gene matches: 1. The CDR3 is made up of 13 amino acids.

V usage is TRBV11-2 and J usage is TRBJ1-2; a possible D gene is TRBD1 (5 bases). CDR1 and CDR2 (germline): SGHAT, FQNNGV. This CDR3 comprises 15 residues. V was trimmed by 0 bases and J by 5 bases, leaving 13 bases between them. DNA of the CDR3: TGTGCCAGCAGCTTAGATCCAGGGAGTTTATATGGCTACACCTTC. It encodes CASSLDPGSLYGYTF.

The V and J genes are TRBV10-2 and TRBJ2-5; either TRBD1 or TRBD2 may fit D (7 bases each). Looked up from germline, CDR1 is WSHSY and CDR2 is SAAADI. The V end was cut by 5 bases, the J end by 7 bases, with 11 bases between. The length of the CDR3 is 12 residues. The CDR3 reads CASSTGEGTQYF. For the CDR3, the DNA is TGCGCCAGCAGTACAGGGGAGGGGACCCAGTACTTC.

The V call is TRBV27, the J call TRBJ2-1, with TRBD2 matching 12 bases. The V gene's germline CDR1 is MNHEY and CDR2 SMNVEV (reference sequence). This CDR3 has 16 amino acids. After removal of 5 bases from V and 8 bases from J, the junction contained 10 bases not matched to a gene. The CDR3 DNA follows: TGTGCCAGCAGTGATAGGACTAGCGGGGTCACGGATGAGCAGTTCTTC. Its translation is CASSDRTSGVTDEQFF.

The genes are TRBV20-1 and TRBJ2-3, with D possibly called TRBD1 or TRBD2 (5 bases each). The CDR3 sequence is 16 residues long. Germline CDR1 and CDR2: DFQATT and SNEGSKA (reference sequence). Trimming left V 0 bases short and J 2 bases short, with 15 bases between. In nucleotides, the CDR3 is TGCAGTGCTAGAGATCGAGGGGTTAGAGTCACAGATACGCAGTATTTT. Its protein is CSARDRGVRVTDTQYF.

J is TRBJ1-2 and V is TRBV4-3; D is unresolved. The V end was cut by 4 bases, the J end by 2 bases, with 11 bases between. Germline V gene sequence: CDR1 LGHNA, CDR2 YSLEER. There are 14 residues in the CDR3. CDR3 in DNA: TGCGCCAGCAGCCCTCAGGATCTCAACTATGGCTACACCTTC. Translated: CASSPQDLNYGYTF.

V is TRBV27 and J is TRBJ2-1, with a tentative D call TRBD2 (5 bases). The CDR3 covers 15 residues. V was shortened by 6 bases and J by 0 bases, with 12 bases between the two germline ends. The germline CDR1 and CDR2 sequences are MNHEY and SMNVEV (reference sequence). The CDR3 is CASSPLGSSYNEQFF. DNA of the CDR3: TGTGCCAGCAGCCCCCTTGGGAGCTCCTACAATGAGCAGTTCTTC.

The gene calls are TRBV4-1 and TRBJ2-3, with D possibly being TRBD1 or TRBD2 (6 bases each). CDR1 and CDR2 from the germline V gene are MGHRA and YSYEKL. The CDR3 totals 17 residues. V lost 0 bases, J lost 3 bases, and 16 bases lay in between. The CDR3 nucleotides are TGCGCCAGCAGCCAAGAAGGGGGGAAATGGGAGACAGATACGCAGTATTTT. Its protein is CASSQEGGKWETDTQYF.

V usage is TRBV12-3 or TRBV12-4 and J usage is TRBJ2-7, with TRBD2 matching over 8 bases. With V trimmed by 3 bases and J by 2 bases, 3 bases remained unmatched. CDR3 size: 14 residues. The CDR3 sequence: CASSFRGGAYEQYF. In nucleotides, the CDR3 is TGTGCCAGCAGTTTTCGGGGGGGTGCCTACGAGCAGTACTTC.